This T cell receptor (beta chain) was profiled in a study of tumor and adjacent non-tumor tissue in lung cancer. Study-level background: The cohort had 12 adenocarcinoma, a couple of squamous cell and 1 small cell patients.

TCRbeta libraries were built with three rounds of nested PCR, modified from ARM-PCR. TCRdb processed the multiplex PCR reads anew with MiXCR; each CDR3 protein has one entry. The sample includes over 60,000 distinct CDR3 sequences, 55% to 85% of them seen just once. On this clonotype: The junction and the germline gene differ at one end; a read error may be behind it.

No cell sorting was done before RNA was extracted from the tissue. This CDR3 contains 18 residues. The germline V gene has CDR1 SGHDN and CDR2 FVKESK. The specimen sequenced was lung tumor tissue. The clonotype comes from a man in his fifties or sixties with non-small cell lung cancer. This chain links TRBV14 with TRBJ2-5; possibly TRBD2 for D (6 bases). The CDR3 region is CASSMSFRTGGTGETHYF. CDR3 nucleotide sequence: TGTGCCAGCAGCATGTCCTTCAGGACTGGCGGGACCGGAGAGACCCATTACTTC.